This TCR beta chain emerged from a study of T cells in Graves' hyperthyroidism and ophthalmopathy. The CDR3 length is 16 residues. The germline CDR1 and CDR2 sequences are SGDLS and YYNGEE. The V gene end was trimmed by 2 bases and the J gene end by 0 bases; junction bases not matched to a gene: 8. PBMCs were sourced from less than 12 ml fresh peripheral blood. In its sample, this clonotype was seen many times. TCR beta CDR3 region amplification was performed from RNA transcripts. RT-PCR in the first round (using the HTBI primer set) targeted the TCR CDR3. MiXCR was run by TCRdb on the multiplex PCR reads, yielding one entry per CDR3 protein. The table has under 450,000 distinct CDR3 sequences, roughly a sixth seen once; the top ten hold approximately 30%.

The sample taken for sequencing was blood. The chain is built from TRBV9 and TRBJ2-7; 7 bases match TRBD2. The clonotype comes from a woman aged 25-40 years with Graves' hyperthyroidism that later progressed to Graves' ophthalmopathy. This chain's CDR3 is CASSVQLRGTSYEQYF. In nucleotides, the CDR3 is TGTGCCAGCAGCGTCCAGCTGCGGGGGACCTCCTACGAGCAGTACTTC. The full variable domain, its missing parts supplied by reference TRBV9 and TRBJ2-7, is DSGVTQTPKHLITATGQRVTLRCSPRSGDLSVYWYQQSLDQGLQFLIQYYNGEERAKGNILERFSAQQFPDLHSELNLSSLELGDSALYFCASSVQLRGTSYEQYFGPGTRLTVT.